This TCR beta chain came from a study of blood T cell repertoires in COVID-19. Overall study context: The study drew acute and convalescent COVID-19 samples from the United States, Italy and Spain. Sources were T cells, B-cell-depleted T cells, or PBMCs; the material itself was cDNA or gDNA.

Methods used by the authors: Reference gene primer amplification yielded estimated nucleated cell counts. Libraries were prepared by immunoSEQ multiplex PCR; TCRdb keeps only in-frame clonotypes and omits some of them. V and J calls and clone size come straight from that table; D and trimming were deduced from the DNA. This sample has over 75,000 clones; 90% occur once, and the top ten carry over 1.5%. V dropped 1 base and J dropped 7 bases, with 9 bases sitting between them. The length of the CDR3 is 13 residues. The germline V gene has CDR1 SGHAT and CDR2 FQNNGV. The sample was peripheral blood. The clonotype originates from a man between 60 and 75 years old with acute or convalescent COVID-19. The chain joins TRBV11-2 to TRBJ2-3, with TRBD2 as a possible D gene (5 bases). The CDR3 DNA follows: TGTGCCAGCAGCTTAGGCGGGCGGTATACGCAGTATTTT. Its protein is CASSLGGRYTQYF. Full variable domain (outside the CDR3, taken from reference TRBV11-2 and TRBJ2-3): EAGVAQSPRYKIIEKRQSVAFWCNPISGHATLYWYQQILGQGPKLLIQFQNNGVVDDSQLPKDRFSAERLKGVDSTLKIQPAKLEDSAVYLCASSLGGRYTQYFGPGTRLTVL.